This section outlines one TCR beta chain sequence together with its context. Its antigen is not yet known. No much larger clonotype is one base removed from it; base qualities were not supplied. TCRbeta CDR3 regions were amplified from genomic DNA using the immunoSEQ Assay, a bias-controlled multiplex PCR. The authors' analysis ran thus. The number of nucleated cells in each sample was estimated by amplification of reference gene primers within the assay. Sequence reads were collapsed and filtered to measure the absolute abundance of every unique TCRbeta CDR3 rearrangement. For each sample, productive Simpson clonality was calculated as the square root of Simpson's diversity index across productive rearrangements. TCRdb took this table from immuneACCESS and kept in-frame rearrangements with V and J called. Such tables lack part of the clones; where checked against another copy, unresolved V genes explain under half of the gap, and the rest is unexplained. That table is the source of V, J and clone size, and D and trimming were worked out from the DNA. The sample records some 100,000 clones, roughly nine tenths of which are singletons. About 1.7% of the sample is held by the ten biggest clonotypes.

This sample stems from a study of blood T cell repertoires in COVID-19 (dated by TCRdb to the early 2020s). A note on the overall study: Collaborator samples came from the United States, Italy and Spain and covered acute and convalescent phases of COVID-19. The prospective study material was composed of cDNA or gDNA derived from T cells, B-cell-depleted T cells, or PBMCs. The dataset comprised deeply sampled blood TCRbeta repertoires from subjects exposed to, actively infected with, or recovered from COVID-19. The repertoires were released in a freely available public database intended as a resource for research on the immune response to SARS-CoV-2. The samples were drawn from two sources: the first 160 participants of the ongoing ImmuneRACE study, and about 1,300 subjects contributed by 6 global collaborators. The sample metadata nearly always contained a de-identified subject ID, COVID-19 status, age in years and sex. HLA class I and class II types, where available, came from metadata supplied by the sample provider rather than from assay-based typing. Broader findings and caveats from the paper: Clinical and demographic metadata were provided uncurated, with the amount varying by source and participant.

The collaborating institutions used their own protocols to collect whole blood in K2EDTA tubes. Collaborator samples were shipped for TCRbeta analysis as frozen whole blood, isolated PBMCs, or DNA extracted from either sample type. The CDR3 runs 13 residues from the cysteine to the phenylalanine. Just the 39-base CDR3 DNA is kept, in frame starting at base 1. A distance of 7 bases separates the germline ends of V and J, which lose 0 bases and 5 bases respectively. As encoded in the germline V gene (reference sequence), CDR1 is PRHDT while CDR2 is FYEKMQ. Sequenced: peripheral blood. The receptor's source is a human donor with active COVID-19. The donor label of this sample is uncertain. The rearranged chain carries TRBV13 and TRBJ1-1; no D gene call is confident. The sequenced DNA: TGTGCCAGCAGCTTAGGTCGCAGAACTGAAGCTTTCTTT. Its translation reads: CASSLGRRTEAFF.